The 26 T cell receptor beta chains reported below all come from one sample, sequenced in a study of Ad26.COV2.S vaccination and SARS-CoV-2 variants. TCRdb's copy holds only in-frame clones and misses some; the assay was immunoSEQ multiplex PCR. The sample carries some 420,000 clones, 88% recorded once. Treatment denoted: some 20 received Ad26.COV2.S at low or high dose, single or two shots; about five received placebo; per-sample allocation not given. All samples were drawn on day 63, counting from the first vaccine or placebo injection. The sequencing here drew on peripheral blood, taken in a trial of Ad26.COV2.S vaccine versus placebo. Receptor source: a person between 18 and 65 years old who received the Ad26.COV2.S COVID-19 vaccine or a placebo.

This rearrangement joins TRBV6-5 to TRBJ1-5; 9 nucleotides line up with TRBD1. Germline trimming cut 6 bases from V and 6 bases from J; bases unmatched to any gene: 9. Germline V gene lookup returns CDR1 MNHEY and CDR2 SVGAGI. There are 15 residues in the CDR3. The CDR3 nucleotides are TGTGCCAGCAGGCCGGGACAGGGAGCTTTTCAGCCCCAGCATTTT. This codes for CASRPGQGAFQPQHF.

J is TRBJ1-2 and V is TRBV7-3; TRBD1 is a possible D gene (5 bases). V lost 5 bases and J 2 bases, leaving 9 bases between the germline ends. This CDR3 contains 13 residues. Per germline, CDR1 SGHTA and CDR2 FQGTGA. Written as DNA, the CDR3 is TGTGCCAGCAGCCCCGGGGACAACTATGGCTACACCTTC. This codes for CASSPGDNYGYTF.

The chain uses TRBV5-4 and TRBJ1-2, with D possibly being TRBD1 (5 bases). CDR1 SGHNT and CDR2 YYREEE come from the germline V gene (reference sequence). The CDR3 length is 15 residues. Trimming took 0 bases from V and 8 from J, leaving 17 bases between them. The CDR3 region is CASSLGQRWGVGYTF. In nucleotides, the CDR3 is TGTGCCAGCAGCTTGGGACAGAGGTGGGGGGTCGGCTACACCTTC. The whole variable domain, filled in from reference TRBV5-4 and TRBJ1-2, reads ETGVTQSPTHLIKTRGQQVTLRCSSQSGHNTVSWYQQALGQGPQFIFQYYREEENGRGNFPPRFSGLQFPNYSSELNVNALELDDSALYLCASSLGQRWGVGYTFGSGTRLTVV.

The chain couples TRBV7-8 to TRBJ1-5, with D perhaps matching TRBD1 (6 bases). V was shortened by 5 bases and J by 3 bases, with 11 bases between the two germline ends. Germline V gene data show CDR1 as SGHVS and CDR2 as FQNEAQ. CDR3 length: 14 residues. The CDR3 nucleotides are TGTGCCAGCAGCCTATGGGACACCAATCAGCCCCAGCATTTT. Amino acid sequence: CASSLWDTNQPQHF. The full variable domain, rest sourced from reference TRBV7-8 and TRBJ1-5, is GAGVSQSPRYKVAKRGQDVALRCDPISGHVSLFWYQQALGQGPEFLTYFQNEAQLDKSGLPSDRFFAERPEGSVSTLKIQRTQQEDSAVYLCASSLWDTNQPQHFGDGTRLSIL.

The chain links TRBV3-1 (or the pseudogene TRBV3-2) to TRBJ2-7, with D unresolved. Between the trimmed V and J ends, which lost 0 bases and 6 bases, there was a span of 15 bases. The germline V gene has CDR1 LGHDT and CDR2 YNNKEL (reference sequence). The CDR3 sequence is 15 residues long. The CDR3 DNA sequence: TGTGCCAGCAGCCAAGACGTGGACCCGACGGGCGAGCAGTACTTC. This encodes CASSQDVDPTGEQYF.

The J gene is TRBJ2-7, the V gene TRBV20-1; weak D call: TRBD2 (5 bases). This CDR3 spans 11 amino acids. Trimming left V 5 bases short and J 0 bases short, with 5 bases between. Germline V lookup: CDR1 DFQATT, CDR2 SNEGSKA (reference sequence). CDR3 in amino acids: CSAGSSYEQYF. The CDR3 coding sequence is TGCAGTGCTGGGAGCTCCTACGAGCAGTACTTC.

CDR3: CASSLSSFIDYGYTF. CDR3 nucleotides: TGTGCCAGCAGCTTAAGTTCCTTTATTGACTATGGCTACACCTTC. The rearrangement links TRBV7-3 to TRBJ1-2; D gene uncertain. There are 15 residues in the CDR3. Germline CDR1 SGHTA, CDR2 FQGTGA. V lost 1 base and J lost 3, with 12 bases in between.

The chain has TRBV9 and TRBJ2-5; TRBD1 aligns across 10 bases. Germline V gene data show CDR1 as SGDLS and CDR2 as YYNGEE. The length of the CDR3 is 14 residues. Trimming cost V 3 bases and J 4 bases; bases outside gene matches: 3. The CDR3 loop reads CASSGGQGTETQYF. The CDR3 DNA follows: TGTGCCAGCAGCGGGGGACAGGGGACAGAGACCCAGTACTTC.

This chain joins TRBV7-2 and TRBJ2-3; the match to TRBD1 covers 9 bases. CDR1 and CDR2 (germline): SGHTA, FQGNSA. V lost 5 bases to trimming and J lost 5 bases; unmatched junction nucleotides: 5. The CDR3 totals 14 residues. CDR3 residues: CASSRDRAEDTQYF. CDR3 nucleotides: TGTGCCAGCAGCAGGGACAGGGCGGAAGATACGCAGTATTTT. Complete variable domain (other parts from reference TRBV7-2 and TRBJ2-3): GAGVSQSPSNKVTEKGKDVELRCDPISGHTALYWYRQSLGQGLEFLIYFQGNSAPDKSGLPSDRFSAERTGGSVSTLTIQRTQQEDSAVYLCASSRDRAEDTQYFGPGTRLTVL.

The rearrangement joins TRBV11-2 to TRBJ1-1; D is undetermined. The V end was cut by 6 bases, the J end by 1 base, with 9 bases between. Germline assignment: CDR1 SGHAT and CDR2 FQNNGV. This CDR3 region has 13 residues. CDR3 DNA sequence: TGTGCCAGCAGTCCAGGCTGGAACACTGAAGCTTTCTTT. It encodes CASSPGWNTEAFF. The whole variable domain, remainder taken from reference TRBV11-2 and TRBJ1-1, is EAGVAQSPRYKIIEKRQSVAFWCNPISGHATLYWYQQILGQGPKLLIQFQNNGVVDDSQLPKDRFSAERLKGVDSTLKIQPAKLEDSAVYLCASSPGWNTEAFFGQGTRLTVV.

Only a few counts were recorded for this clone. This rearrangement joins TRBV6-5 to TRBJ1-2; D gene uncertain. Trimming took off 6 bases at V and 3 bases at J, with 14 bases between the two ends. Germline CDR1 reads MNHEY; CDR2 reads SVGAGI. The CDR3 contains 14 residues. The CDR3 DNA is TGTGCCAGCAGAAATCTACACCTGTACTATGGCTACACCTTC. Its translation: CASRNLHLYYGYTF.

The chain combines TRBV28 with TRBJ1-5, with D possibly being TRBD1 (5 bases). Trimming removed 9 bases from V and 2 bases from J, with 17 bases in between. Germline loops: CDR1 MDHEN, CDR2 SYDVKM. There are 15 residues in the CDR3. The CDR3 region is CASHPYRNRNQPQHF. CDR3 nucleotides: TGTGCCAGTCATCCCTACAGGAACCGCAATCAGCCCCAGCATTTT.

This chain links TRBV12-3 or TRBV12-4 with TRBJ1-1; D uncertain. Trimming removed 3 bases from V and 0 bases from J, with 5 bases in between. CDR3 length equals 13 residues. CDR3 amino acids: CASSFPMNTEAFF. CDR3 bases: TGTGCCAGCAGTTTCCCCATGAACACTGAAGCTTTCTTT.

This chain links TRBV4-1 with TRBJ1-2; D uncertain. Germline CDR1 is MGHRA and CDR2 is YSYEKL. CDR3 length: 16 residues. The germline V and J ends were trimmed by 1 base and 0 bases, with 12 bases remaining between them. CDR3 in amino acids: CASSQGFDLANYGYTF. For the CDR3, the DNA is TGCGCCAGCAGCCAAGGTTTTGATCTAGCTAACTATGGCTACACCTTC.

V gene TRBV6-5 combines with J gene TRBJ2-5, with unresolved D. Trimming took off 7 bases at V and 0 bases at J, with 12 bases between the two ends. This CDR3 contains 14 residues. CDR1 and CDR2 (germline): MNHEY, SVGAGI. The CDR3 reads CASNPVAHQETQYF. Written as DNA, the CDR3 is TGTGCCAGCAACCCTGTGGCCCACCAAGAGACCCAGTACTTC.

The CDR3, as DNA: TGTGCCAGCAGTCTCGTTGGATCTGCCGGGGTGGGCGAGCAGTACTTC. Protein: CASSLVGSAGVGEQYF. The J gene is TRBJ2-7, the V gene TRBV4-2; tentatively, D is TRBD2 (5 bases). This CDR3 is 16 amino acids long. The V end was cut by 6 bases, the J end by 6 bases, with 24 bases between. Germline lookup yields CDR1 LGHNA and CDR2 YNFKEQ.

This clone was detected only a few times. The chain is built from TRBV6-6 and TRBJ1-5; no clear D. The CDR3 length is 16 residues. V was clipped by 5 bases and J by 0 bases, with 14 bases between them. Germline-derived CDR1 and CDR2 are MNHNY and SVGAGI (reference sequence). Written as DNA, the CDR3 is TGTGCCAGCAGTCCTACAAGCAGTTATAGCAATCAGCCCCAGCATTTT. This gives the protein CASSPTSSYSNQPQHF.

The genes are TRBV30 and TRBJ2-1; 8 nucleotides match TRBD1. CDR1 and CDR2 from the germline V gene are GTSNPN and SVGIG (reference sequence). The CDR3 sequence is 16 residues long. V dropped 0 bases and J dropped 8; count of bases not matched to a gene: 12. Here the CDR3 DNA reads TGTGCCTGGAGTGTAACAGGCAGGGGGCCTGCCGATGAGCAGTTCTTC. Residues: CAWSVTGRGPADEQFF.

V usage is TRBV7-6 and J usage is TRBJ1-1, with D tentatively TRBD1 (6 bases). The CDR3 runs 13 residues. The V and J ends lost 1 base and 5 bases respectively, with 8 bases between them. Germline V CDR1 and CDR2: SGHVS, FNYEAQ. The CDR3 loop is CASSLETGTEAFF. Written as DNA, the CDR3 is TGTGCCAGCAGCTTAGAGACAGGTACTGAAGCTTTCTTT.

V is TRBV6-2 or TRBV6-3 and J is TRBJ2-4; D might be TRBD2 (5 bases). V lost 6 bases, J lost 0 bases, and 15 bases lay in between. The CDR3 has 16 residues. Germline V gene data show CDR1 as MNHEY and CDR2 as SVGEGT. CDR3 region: CASSPRGQLAKNIQYF. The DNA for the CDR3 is TGTGCCAGCAGCCCCCGAGGGCAGCTAGCCAAAAACATTCAGTACTTC.

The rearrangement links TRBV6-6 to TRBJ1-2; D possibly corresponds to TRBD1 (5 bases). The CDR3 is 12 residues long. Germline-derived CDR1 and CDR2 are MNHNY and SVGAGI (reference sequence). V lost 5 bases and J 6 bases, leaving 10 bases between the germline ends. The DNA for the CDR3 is TGTGCCAGCAGTCCCGACAGCCATGGCTACACCTTC. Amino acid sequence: CASSPDSHGYTF.

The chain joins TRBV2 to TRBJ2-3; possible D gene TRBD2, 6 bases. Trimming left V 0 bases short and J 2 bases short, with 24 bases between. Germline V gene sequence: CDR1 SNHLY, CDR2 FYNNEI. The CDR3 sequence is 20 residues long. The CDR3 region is CASSEAPISGGGATTDTQYF. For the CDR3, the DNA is TGTGCCAGCAGTGAAGCTCCTATTAGCGGTGGGGGAGCGACCACAGATACGCAGTATTTT.

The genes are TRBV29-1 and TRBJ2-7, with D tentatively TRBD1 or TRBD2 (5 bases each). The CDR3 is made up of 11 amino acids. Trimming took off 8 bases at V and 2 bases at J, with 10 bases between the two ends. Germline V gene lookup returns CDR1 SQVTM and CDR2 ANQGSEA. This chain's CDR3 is CSHGAAYEQYF. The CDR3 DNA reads TGCAGCCACGGGGCCGCCTACGAGCAGTACTTC.

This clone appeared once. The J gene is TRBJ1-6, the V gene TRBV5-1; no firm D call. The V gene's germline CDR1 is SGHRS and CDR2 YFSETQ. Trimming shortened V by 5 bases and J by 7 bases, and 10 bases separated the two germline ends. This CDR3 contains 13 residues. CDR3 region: CASRDSVNSPLHF. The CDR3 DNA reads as TGCGCCAGCAGAGATAGTGTGAATTCACCCCTCCACTTT.

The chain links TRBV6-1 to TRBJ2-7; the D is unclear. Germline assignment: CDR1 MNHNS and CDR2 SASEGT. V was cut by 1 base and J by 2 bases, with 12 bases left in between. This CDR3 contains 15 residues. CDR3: CASSEGLTRPYEQYF. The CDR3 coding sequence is TGTGCCAGCAGTGAAGGACTCACAAGACCCTACGAGCAGTACTTC.

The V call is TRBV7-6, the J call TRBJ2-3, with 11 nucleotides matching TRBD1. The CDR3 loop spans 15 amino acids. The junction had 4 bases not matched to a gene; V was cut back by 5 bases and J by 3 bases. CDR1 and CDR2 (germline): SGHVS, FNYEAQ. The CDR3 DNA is TGTGCCAGCAGCGACCGGGACAGGGGGACAGATACGCAGTATTTT. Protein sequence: CASSDRDRGTDTQYF.